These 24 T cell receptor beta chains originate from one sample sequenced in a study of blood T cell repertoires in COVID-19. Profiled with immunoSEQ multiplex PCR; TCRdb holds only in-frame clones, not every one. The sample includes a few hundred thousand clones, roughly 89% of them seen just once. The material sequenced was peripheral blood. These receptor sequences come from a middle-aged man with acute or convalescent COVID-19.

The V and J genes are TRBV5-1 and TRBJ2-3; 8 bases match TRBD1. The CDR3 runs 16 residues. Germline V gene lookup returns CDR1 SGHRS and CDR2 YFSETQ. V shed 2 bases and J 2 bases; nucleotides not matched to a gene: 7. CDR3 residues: CASSFPRDRTTDTQYF. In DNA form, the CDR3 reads TGCGCCAGCAGCTTCCCGCGGGACAGGACCACAGATACGCAGTATTTT.

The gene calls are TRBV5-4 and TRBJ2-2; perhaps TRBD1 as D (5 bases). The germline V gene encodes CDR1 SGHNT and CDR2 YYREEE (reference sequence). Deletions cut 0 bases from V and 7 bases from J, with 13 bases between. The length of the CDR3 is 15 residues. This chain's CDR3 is CASSLGQGVNGELFF. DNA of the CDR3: TGTGCCAGCAGCTTGGGTCAGGGTGTTAACGGGGAGCTGTTTTTT.

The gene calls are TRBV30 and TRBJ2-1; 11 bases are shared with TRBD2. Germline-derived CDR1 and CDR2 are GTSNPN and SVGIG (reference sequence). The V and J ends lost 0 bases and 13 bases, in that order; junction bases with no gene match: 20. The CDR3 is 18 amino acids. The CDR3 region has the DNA TGTGCCTGGAGTGTACTCGGAGGGCTAGCGGGGGGCAGTGTGGGACAGTTCTTC. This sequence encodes CAWSVLGGLAGGSVGQFF.

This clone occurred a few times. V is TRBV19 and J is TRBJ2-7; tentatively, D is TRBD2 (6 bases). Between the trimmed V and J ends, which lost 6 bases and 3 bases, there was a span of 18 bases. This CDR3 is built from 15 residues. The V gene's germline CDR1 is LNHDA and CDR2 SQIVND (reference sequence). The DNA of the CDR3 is TGTGCCAGTAGCCCCTTGGAGGGAACCAACTACGAGCAGTACTTC. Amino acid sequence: CASSPLEGTNYEQYF.

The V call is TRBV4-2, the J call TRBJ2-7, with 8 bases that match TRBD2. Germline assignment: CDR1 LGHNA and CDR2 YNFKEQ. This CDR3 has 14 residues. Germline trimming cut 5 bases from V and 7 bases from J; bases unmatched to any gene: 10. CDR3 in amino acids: CASSSGVAGMEQYF. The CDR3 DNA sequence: TGTGCCAGCAGCTCGGGGGTAGCGGGGATGGAGCAGTACTTC.

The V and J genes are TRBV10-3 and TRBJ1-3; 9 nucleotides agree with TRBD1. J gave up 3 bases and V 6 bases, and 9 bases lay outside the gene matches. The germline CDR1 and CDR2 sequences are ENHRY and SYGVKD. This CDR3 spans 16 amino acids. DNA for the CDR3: TGTGCCATCAGCAATGAACAGGGGGCGCGTGGAAACACCATATATTTT. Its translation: CAISNEQGARGNTIYF.

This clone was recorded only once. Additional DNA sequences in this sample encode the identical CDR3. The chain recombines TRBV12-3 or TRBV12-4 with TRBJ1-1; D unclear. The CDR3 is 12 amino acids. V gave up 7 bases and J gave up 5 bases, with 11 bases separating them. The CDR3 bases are TGTGCCAGCAATCGGGGAGAAACTGAAGCTTTCTTT. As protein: CASNRGETEAFF.

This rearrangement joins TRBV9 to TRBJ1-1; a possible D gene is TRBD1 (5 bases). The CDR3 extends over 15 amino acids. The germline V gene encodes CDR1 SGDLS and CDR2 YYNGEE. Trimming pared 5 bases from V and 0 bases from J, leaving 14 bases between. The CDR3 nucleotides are TGTGCCAGCAGGATACAGGAGGGCCTGAACACTGAAGCTTTCTTT. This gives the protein CASRIQEGLNTEAFF.

The CDR3 spells CASSLEQSKYGYTF. The CDR3 DNA is TGTGCCAGCAGCTTGGAACAGAGTAAATATGGCTACACCTTC. The chain couples TRBV5-5 to TRBJ1-2; D is undetermined. V was clipped by 0 bases and J by 5 bases, with 11 bases between them. The CDR3 length is 14 residues. The germline gives CDR1 SGHKS, CDR2 YYEKEE (reference sequence).

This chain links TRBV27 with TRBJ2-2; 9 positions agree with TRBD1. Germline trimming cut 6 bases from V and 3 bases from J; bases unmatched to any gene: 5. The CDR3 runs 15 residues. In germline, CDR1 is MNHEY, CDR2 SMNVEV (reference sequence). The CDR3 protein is CASRSRDRDTGELFF. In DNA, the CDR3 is TGTGCCAGCAGATCCCGGGACAGGGACACCGGGGAGCTGTTTTTT.

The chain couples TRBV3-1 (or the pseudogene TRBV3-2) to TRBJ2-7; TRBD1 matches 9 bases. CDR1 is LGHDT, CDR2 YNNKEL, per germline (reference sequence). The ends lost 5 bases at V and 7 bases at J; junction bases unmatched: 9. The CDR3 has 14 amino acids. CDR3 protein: CASSARDRAGEQYF. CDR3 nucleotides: TGTGCCAGCAGCGCCCGGGACAGGGCCGGGGAGCAGTACTTC.

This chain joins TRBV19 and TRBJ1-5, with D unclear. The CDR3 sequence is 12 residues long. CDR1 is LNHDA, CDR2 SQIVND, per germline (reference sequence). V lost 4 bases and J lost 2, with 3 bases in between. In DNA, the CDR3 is TGTGCCAGTAGTACAGGCAATCAGCCCCAGCATTTT. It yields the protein CASSTGNQPQHF.

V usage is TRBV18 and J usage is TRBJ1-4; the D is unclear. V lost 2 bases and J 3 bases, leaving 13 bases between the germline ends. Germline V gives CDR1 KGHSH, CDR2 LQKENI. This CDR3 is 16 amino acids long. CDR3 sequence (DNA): TGTGCCAGCTCACCAAATTCGGCCGACTCTAATGAAAAACTGTTTTTT. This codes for CASSPNSADSNEKLFF.

CDR3 residues: CASSGRQDPGTGELFF. For the CDR3, the DNA is TGTGCCAGCAGCGGGAGACAGGACCCGGGCACCGGGGAGCTGTTTTTT. This rearrangement joins TRBV5-5 to TRBJ2-2, with a possible D match to TRBD1 (6 bases). The germline V gene encodes CDR1 SGHKS and CDR2 YYEKEE (reference sequence). Deletions cut 4 bases from V and 4 bases from J, with 17 bases between. CDR3 length: 16 amino acids.

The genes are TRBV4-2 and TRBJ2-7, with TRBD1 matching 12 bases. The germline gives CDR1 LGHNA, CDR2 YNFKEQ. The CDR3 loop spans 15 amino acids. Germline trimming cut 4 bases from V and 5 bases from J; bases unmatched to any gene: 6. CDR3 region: CASSLRDRGLHEQYF. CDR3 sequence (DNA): TGTGCCAGCAGCCTTAGGGACAGGGGGCTCCACGAGCAGTACTTC.

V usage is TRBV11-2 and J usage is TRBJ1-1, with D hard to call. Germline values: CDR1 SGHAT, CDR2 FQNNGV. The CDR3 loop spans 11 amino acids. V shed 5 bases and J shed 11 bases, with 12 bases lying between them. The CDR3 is CASSVGIEAFF. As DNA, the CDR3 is TGTGCCAGCAGCGTCGGGATAGAGGCTTTCTTT.

The DNA of the CDR3 is TGTGCCAGCAACTCCGACGGACTAAGGGAGACCCAGTACTTC. Protein: CASNSDGLRETQYF. The chain joins TRBV2 to TRBJ2-5, with D perhaps matching TRBD2 (6 bases). With 7 bases removed from V and 5 bases from J, the gap between germline ends came to 17 bases. Looked up from germline, CDR1 is SNHLY and CDR2 is FYNNEI. The length of the CDR3 is 14 residues.

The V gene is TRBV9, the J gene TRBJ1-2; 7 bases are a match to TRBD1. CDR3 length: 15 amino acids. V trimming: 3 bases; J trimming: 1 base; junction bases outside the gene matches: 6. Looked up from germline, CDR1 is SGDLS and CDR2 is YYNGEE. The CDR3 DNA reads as TGTGCCAGCAGCGGGACAACAGGGGTTAACTATGGCTACACCTTC. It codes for CASSGTTGVNYGYTF.

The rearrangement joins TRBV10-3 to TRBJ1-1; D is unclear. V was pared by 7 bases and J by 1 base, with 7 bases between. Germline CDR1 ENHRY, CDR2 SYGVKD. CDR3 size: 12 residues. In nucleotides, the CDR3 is TGTGCCATCACCAATCCGAACACTGAAGCTTTCTTT. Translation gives CAITNPNTEAFF.

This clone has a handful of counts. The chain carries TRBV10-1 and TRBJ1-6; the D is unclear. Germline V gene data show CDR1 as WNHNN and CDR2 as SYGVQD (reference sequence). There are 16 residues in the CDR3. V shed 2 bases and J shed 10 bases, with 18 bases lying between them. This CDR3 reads CASSEKKPAGRSPLHF. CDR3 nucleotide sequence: TGCGCCAGCAGTGAGAAAAAGCCCGCGGGGAGGTCACCCCTCCACTTT.

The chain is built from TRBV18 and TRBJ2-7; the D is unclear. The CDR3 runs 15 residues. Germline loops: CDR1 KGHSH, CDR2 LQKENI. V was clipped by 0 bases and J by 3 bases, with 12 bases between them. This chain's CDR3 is CASSPPSGRNYEQYF. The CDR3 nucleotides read TGTGCCAGCTCACCACCCTCGGGTCGAAACTACGAGCAGTACTTC. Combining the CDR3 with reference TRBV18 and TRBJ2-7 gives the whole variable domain NAGVMQNPRHLVRRRGQEARLRCSPMKGHSHVYWYRQLPEEGLKFMVYLQKENIIDESGMPKERFSAEFPKEGPSILRIQQVVRGDSAAYFCASSPPSGRNYEQYFGPGTRLTVT.

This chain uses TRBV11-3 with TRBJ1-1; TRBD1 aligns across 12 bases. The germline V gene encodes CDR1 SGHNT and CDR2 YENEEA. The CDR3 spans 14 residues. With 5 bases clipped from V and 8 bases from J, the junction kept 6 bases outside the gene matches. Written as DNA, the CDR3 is TGTGCCAGCAGCCCGGCCGGGACAGGGGGCGAAGCTTTCTTT. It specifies CASSPAGTGGEAFF.

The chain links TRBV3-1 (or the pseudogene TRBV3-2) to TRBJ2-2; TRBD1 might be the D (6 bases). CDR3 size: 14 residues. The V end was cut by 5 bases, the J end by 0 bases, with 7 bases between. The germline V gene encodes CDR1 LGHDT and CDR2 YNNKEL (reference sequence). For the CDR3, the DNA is TGTGCCAGCAGCGGGGGCGCGAACACCGGGGAGCTGTTTTTT. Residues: CASSGGANTGELFF.

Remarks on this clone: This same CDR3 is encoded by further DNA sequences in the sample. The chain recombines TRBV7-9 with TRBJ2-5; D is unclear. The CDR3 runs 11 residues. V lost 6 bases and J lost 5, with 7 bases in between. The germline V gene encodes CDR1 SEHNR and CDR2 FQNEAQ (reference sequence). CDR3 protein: CASSSRETQYF. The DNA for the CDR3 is TGTGCCAGCAGTTCGAGGGAGACCCAGTACTTC.